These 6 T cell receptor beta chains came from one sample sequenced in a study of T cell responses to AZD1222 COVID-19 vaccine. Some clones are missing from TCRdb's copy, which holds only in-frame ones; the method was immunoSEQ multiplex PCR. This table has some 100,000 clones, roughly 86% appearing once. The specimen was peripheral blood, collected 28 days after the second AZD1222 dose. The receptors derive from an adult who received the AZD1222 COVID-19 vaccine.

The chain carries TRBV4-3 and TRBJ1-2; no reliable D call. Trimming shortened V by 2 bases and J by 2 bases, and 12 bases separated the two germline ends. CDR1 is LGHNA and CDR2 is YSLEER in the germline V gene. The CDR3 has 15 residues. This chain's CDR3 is CASSQQERGNYGYTF. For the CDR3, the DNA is TGCGCCAGCAGCCAACAGGAGCGCGGCAACTATGGCTACACCTTC.

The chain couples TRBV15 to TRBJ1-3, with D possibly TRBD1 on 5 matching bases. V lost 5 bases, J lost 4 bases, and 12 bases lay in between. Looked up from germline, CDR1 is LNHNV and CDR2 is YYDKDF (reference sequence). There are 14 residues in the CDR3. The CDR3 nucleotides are TGTGCCACCAGCGTCAGGGATTACGGAAACACCATATATTTT. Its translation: CATSVRDYGNTIYF. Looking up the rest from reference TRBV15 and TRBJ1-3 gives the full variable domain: DAMVIQNPRYQVTQFGKPVTLSCSQTLNHNVMYWYQQKSSQAPKLLFHYYDKDFNNEADTPDNFQSRRPNTSFCFLDIRSPGLGDTAMYLCATSVRDYGNTIYFGEGSWLTVV.

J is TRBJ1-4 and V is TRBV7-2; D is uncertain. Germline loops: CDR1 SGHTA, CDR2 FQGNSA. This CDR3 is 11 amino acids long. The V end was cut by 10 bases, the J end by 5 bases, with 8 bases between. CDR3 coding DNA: TGTGCCACACAGCGGAATGAAAAACTGTTTTTT. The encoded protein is CATQRNEKLFF.

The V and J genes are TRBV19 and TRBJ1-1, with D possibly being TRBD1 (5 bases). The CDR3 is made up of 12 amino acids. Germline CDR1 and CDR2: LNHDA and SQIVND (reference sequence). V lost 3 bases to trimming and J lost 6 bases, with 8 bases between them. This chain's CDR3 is CASSIRVSEAFF. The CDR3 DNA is TGTGCCAGTAGTATCAGGGTATCTGAAGCTTTCTTT.

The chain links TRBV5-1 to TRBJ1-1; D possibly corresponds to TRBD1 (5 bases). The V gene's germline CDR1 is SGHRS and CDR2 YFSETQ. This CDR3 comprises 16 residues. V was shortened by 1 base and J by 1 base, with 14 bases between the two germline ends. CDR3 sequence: CASSLSFSGQNTEAFF. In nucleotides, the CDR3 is TGCGCCAGCAGCTTGAGTTTTTCGGGGCAGAACACTGAAGCTTTCTTT.

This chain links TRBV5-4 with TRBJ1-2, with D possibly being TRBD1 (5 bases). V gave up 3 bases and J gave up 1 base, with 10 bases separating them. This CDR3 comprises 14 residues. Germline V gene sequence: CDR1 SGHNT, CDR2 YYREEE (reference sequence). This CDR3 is CASSSPGGNYGYTF. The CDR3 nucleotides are TGTGCCAGCAGCTCCCCGGGGGGTAACTATGGCTACACCTTC.